The source of this TCR beta chain is a study of response to subunit inactivated influenza vaccine. General study findings and limits: With each seasonal influenza vaccination, the authors suggested, few new T cells are recruited.

About this clonotype: Its specificity is unknown.

In TCRdb, the RT-PCR reads were re-called with MiXCR into one record per CDR3 protein. The sample shows about 240,000 distinct CDR3 sequences, more than 9% of them seen only once. Sample: non-naive T cells sorted from PBMCs, taken 14 days before vaccination. This clonotype was sampled from a man in his fifties who received an inactivated influenza vaccine.

The CDR3, as DNA: TGCAGTGCTAGTGATCTCGGGGGTGGGGAGACCCAGTACTTC. It translates to CSASDLGGGETQYF. The chain uses TRBV20-1 and TRBJ2-5; D is possibly TRBD2 (6 bases). Trimming removed 3 bases at V and 5 bases at J, with 16 bases between. Germline-derived CDR1 and CDR2 are DFQATT and SNEGSKA (reference sequence). The CDR3 is made up of 14 amino acids.